This T cell receptor beta chain derives from a study of CD8 T cells in ankylosing spondylitis. TCRdb ran MiXCR on the 5' RACE reads and lists one entry per CDR3 protein. The sample includes tens of thousands of distinct CDR3 sequences, 7.2% of them seen just once. Study-wide results and caveats: Relatively scarce in peripheral blood, disease-linked clones were CD8+.

The V gene's germline CDR1 is SGHVS and CDR2 FQNEAQ. The CDR3 has 18 residues. Between the trimmed V and J ends, which lost 5 bases and 3 bases, there was a span of 22 bases. Ten or more counts support this clonotype. Its specificity is not known. This chain links TRBV7-8 with TRBJ2-2; TRBD2 might be the D (6 bases). Sequenced input: blood, either unsorted or a sorted T cell fraction (not recorded which). The clonotype originates from a male donor with ankylosing spondylitis or in good health (not recorded which). The CDR3 bases are TGTGCCAGCAGCCTGCTTATTTCGGGGGTAGGGGACACCGGGGAGCTGTTTTTT. Protein: CASSLLISGVGDTGELFF.